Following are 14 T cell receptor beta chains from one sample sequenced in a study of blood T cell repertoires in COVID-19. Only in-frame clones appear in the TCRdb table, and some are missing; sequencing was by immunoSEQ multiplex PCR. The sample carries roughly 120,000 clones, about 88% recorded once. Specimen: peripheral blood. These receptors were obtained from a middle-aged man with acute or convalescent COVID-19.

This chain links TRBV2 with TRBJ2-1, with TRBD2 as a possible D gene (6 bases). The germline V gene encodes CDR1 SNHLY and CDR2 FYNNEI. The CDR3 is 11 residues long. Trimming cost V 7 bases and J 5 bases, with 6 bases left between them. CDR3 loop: CASTSDNEQFF. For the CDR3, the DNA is TGTGCCAGCACTAGCGACAATGAGCAGTTCTTC.

Written as DNA, the CDR3 is TGCAGCGTGCAGGGGTGGCTAGGACCAAACACCGGGGAGCTGTTTTTT. Translating it yields CSVQGWLGPNTGELFF. The rearrangement joins TRBV29-1 to TRBJ2-2; possibly TRBD1 for D (6 bases). CDR1 and CDR2 (germline): SQVTM, ANQGSEA. Trimming took off 6 bases at V and 2 bases at J, with 19 bases between the two ends. The CDR3 is made up of 16 amino acids.

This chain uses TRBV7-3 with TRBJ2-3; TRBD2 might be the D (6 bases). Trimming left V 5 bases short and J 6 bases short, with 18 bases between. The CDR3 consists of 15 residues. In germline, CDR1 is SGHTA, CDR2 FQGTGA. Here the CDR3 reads CASSPPGATSDTQYF. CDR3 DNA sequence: TGTGCCAGCAGCCCTCCTGGGGCAACTAGCGATACGCAGTATTTT.

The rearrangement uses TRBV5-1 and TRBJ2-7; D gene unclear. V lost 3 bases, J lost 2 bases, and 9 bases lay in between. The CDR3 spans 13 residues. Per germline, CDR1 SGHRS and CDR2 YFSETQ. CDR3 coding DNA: TGCGCCAGCAGCTCGTCTAGAGCCTACGAGCAGTACTTC. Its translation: CASSSSRAYEQYF.

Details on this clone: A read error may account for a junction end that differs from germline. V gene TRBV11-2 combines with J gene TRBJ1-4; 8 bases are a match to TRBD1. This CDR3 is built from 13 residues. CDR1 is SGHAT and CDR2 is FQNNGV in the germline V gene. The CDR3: CASSRDRQRKTVF. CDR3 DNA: TGTGCCAGCAGCCGGGACAGGCAAAGAAAAACTGTTTTT. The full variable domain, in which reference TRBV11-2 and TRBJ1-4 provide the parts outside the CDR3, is EAGVAQSPRYKIIEKRQSVAFWCNPISGHATLYWYQQILGQGPKLLIQFQNNGVVDDSQLPKDRFSAERLKGVDSTLKIQPAKLEDSAVYLCASSRDRQRKTVFGSGTQLSVL.

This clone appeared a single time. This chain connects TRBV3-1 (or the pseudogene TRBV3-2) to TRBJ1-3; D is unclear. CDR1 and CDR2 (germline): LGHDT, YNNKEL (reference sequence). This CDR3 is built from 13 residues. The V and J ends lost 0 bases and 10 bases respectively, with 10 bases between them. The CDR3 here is CASSQDLARTIYF. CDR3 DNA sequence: TGTGCCAGCAGCCAAGATTTGGCTAGGACCATATATTTT.

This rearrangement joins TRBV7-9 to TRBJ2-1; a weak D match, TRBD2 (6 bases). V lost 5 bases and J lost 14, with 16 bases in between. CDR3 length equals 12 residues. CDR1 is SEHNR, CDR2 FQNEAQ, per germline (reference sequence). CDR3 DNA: TGTGCCAGCAGCGGGGACTCTCGAAGGGAGTTCTTC. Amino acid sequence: CASSGDSRREFF.

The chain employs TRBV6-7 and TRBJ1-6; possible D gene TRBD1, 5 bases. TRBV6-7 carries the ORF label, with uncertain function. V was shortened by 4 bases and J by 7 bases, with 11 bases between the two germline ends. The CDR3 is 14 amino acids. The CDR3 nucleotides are TGTGCCAGCAGTTCTGCGACAGCCAATTCACCCCTCCACTTT. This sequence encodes CASSSATANSPLHF.

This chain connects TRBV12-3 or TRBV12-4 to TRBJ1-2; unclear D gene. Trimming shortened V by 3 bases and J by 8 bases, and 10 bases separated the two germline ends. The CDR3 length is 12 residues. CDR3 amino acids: CASSFMIQGYTF. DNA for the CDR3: TGTGCCAGCAGTTTCATGATCCAGGGCTACACCTTC.

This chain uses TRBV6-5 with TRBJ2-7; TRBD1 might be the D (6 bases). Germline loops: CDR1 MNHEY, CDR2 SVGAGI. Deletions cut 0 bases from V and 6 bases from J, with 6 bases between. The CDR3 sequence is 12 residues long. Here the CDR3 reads CASSYSGGEQYF. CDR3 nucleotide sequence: TGTGCCAGCAGTTACTCAGGGGGCGAGCAGTACTTC.

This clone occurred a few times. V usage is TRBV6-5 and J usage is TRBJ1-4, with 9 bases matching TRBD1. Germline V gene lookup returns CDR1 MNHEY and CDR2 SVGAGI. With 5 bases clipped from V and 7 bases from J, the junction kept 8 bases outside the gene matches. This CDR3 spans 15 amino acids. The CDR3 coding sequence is TGTGCCAGCAGTCGGGGACAGGGCGGGGGTGAAAAACTGTTTTTT. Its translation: CASSRGQGGGEKLFF.

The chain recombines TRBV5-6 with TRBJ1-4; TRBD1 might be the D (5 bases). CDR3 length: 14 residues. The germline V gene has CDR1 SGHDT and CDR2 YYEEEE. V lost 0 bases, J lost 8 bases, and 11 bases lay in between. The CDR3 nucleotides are TGTGCCAGCAGCTTGGGCCAGGGTGAAGAAAAACTGTTTTTT. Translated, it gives CASSLGQGEEKLFF. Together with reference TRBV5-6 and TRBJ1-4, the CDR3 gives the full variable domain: DAGVTQSPTHLIKTRGQQVTLRCSPKSGHDTVSWYQQALGQGPQFIFQYYEEEERQRGNFPDRFSGHQFPNYSSELNVNALLLGDSALYLCASSLGQGEEKLFFGSGTQLSVL.

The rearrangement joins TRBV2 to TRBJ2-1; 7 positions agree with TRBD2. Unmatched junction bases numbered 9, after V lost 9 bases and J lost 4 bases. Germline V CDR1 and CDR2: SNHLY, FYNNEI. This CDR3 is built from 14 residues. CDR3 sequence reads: CASGVGGLYNEQFF. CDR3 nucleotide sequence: TGTGCCAGTGGGGTCGGGGGGTTGTACAATGAGCAGTTCTTC. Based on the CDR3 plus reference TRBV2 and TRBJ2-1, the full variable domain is EPEVTQTPSHQVTQMGQEVILRCVPISNHLYFYWYRQILGQKVEFLVSFYNNEISEKSEIFDDQFSVERPDGSNFTLKIRSTKLEDSAMYFCASGVGGLYNEQFFGPGTRLTVL.

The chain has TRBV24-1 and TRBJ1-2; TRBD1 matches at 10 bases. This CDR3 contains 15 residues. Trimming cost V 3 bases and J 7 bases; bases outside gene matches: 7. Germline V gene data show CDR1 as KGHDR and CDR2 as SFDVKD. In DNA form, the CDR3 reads TGTGCCACCAGTGATCACCCTAGACAGGGGGCTGGCTACACCTTC. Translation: CATSDHPRQGAGYTF.